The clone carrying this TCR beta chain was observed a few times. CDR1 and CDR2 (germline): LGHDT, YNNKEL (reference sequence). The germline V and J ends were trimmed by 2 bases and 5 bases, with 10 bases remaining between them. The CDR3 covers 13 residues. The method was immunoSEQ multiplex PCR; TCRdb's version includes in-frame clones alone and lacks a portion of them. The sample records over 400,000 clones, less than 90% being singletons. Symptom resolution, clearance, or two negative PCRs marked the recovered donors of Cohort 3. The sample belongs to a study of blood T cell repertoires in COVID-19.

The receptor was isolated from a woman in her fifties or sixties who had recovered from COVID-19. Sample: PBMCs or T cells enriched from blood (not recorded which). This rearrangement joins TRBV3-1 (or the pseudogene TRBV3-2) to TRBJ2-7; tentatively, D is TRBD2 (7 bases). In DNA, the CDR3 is TGTGCCAGCAGCCAATGGGGGGGCCACGAGCAGTACTTC. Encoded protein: CASSQWGGHEQYF.